The clone carrying this T cell receptor (beta chain) was seen only a few times. Participants were placed into cohorts based on the clinical history they reported. In the authors' workflow: It was from reference gene primer amplification that nucleated cell counts were estimated. The repertoire was sequenced with immunoSEQ multiplex PCR; TCRdb's copy has only in-frame clones and lacks some. For V, J and clone size, that table is used; D and trimming come from the DNA. The sample holds about 440,000 clones, around nine tenths seen once. This sample is part of a study of blood T cell repertoires in COVID-19. Across the whole study: Sources were T cells, B-cell-depleted T cells, or PBMCs; the material itself was cDNA or gDNA.

The CDR3 is 14 amino acids. Germline V lookup: CDR1 SGHTA, CDR2 FQGNSA. The germline V and J ends were trimmed by 2 bases and 4 bases, with 9 bases remaining between them. The sample taken for sequencing was PBMCs or T cells enriched from blood (not recorded which). The rearrangement links TRBV7-2 to TRBJ1-5, with D perhaps matching TRBD1 (6 bases). The sequence came from a woman under 30 with acute COVID-19. The CDR3 region has the DNA TGTGCCAGCAGCTTACAGGACAGTAATCAGCCCCAGCATTTT. Protein: CASSLQDSNQPQHF. The full variable domain, in which reference TRBV7-2 and TRBJ1-5 provide the parts outside the CDR3, is GAGVSQSPSNKVTEKGKDVELRCDPISGHTALYWYRQSLGQGLEFLIYFQGNSAPDKSGLPSDRFSAERTGGSVSTLTIQRTQQEDSAVYLCASSLQDSNQPQHFGDGTRLSIL.